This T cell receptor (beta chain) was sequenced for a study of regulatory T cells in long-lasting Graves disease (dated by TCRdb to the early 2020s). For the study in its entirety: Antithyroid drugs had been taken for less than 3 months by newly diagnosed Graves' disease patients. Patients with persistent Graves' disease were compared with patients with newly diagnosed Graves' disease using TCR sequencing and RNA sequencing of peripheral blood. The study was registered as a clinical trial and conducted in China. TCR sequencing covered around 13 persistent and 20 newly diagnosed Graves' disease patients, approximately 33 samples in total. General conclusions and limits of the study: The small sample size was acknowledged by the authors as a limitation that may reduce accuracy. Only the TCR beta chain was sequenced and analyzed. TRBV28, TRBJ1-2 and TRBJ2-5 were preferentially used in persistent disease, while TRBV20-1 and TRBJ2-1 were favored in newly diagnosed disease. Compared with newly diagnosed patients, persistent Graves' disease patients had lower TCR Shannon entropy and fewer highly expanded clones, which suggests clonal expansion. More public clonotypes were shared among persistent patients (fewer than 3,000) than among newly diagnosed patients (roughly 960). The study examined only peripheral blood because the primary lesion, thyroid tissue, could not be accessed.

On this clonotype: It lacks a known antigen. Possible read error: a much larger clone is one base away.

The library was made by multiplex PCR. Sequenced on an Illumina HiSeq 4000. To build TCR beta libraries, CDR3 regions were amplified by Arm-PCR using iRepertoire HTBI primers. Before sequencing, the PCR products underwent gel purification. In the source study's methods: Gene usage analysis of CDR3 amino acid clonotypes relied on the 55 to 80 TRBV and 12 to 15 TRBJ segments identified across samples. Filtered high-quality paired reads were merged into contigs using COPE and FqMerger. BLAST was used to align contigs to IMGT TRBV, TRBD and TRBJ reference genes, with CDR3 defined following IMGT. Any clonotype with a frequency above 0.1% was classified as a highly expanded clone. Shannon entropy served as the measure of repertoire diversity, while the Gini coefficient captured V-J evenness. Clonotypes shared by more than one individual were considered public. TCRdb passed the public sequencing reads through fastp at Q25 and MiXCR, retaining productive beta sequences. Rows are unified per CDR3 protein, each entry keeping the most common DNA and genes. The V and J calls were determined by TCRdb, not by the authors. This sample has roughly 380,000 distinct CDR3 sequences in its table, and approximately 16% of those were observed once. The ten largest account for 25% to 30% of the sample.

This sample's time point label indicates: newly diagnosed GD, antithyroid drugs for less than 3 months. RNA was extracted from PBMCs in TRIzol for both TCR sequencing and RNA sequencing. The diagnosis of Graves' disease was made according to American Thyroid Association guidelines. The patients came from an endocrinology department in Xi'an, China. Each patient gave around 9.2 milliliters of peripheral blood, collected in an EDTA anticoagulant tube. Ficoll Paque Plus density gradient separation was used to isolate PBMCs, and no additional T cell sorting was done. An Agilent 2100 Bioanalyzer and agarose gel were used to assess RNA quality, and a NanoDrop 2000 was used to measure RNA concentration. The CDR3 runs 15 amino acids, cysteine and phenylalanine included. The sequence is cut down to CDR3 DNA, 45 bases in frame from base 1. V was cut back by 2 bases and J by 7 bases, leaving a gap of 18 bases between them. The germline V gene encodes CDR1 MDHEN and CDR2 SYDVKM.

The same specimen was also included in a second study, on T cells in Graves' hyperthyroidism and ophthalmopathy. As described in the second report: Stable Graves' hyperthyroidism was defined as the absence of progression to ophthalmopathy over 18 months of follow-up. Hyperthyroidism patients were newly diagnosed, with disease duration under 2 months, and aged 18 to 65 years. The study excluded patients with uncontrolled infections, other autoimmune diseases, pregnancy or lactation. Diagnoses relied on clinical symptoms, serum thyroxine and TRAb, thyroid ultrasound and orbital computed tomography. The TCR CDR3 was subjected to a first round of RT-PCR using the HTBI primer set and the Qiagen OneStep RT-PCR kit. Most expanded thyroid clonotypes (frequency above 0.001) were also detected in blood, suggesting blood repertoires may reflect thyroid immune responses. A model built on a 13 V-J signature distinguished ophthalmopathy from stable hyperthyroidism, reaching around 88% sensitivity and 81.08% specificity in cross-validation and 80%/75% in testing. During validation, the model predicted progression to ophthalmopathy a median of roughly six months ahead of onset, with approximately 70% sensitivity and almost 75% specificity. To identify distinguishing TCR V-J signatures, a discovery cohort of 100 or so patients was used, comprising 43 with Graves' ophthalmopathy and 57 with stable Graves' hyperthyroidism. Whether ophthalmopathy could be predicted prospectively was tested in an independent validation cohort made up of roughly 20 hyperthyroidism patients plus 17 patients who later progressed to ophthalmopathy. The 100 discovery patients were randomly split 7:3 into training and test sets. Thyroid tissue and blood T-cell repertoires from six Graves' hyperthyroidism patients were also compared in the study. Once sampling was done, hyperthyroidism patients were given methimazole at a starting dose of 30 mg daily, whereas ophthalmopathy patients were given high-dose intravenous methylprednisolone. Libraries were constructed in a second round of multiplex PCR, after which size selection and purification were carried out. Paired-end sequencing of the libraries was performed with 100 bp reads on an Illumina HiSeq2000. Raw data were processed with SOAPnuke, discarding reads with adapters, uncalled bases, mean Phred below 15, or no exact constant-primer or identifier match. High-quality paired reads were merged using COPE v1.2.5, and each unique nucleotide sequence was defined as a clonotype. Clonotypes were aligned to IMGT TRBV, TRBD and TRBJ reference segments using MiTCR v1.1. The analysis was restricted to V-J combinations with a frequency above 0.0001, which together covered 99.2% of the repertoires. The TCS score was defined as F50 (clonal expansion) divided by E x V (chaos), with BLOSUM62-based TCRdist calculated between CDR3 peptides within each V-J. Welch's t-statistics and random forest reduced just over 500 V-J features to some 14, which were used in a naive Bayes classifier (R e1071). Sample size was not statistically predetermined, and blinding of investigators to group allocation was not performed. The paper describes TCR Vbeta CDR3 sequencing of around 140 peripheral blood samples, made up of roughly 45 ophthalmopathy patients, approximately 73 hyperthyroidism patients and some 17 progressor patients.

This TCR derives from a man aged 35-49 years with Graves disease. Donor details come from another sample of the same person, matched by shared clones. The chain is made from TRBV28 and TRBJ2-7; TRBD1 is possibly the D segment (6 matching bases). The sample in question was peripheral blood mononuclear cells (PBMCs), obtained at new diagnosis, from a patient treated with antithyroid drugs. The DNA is TGTGCCAGCAGTTTACAGGGGTTCTCCTACAATGAGCAGTACTTC. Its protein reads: CASSLQGFSYNEQYF.